This passage covers 23 T cell receptor beta chains from one sample sequenced in a study of blood T cell repertoires in COVID-19 (dated by TCRdb to about 2020). The protocol used for the library was the immunoSEQ multiplex PCR assay. TCRdb re-hosts the immuneACCESS table, in-frame sequences only. Its copies lack some clones; in the studies checked, an unresolved V gene accounts for under half of them, and the cause for the rest is not known. The sample profile shows 390,000 or so clones; about 86% of them were found once. Roughly 9.4% of the sample is taken by the ten largest. Sequencing used PBMCs or T cells enriched from blood (not recorded which). The receptors here all came from a woman between 50 and 59 years old who had recovered from COVID-19.

The rearrangement joins TRBV5-6 to TRBJ2-7, with D possibly being TRBD1 (6 bases). This CDR3 is built from 12 residues. V lost 3 bases and J 3 bases, leaving 7 bases between the germline ends. Looked up from germline, CDR1 is SGHDT and CDR2 is YYEEEE. Here the CDR3 DNA reads TGTGCCAGCAGCTACAGGGACTACGAGCAGTACTTC. Protein: CASSYRDYEQYF.

The chain is built from TRBV2 and TRBJ2-3, with no clear D. Trimming took off 5 bases at V and 7 bases at J, with 16 bases between the two ends. CDR3 length equals 14 residues. Germline V gene data show CDR1 as SNHLY and CDR2 as FYNNEI. DNA of the CDR3: TGTGCCAGCAGTCATAGCAACCTACGACATACGCAGTATTTT. Amino acids: CASSHSNLRHTQYF.

The chain joins TRBV5-1 to TRBJ2-1; 7 bases match TRBD1. This CDR3 is 15 amino acids long. V gave up 0 bases and J gave up 4 bases; unmatched junction bases: 4. Looked up from germline, CDR1 is SGHRS and CDR2 is YFSETQ. The CDR3 loop is CASSLADRAYNEQFF. In DNA, the CDR3 is TGCGCCAGCAGCTTGGCAGACAGGGCTTACAATGAGCAGTTCTTC.

The J gene is TRBJ2-7, the V gene TRBV3-1 (or the pseudogene TRBV3-2); D not certain. Germline assignment: CDR1 LGHDT and CDR2 YNNKEL (reference sequence). V lost 5 bases and J lost 5, with 19 bases in between. The CDR3 runs to 15 residues. As DNA, the CDR3 is TGTGCCAGCAGCAGCAGTCGGAGTGTGCTCGACGAGCAGTACTTC. It specifies CASSSSRSVLDEQYF.

The gene calls are TRBV7-8 and TRBJ1-4; D is unclear. The germline CDR1 and CDR2 sequences are SGHVS and FQNEAQ. The V end was cut by 4 bases, the J end by 5 bases, with 20 bases between. This CDR3 region has 17 residues. CDR3 nucleotides: TGTGCCAGCAGCTCCGCCGGGTCCCCCAATGGGAATGAAAAACTGTTTTTT. Its translation is CASSSAGSPNGNEKLFF.

This clone appeared a single time. The chain is built from TRBV7-8 and TRBJ1-5, with TRBD1 matching 7 bases. The J segment lost 3 bases and the V segment lost 2 bases, leaving 4 bases of the junction unmatched. This CDR3 has 15 residues. Germline values: CDR1 SGHVS, CDR2 FQNEAQ. The CDR3 DNA reads as TGTGCCAGCAGCTTATTGACAGGGTACAATCAGCCCCAGCATTTT. Translated: CASSLLTGYNQPQHF.

The chain has TRBV30 and TRBJ2-5; maybe TRBD2 (5 bases). V dropped 0 bases and J dropped 4 bases, with 12 bases sitting between them. The germline gives CDR1 GTSNPN, CDR2 SVGIG (reference sequence). The CDR3 covers 14 residues. CDR3 bases: TGTGCCTGGAGTGTTTCACTAGAAATAGAGACCCAGTACTTC. Residues: CAWSVSLEIETQYF.

V usage is TRBV12-5 and J usage is TRBJ1-1; 8 bases line up with TRBD1. V dropped 7 bases and J dropped 5; count of bases not matched to a gene: 12. CDR3 size: 15 residues. CDR1 and CDR2 from the germline V gene are LGHNT and FRNRAP. The CDR3 DNA reads as TGTGCTAGTGCTCTCTTCAGGGGGCCTTTGACTGAAGCTTTCTTT. Protein sequence: CASALFRGPLTEAFF.

The V and J genes are TRBV2 and TRBJ1-5; 10 bases line up with TRBD1. CDR1 SNHLY and CDR2 FYNNEI come from the germline V gene. V shed 8 bases, J shed 6 bases, and the junction held 7 bases outside the gene matches. The CDR3 extends over 14 amino acids. The DNA for the CDR3 is TGTGCCAGCGGGGCGACAGGGGGCTTTCAGCCCCAGCATTTT. Residues: CASGATGGFQPQHF.

This chain joins TRBV11-2 and TRBJ2-7; 12 bases fit TRBD2. The CDR3 loop spans 16 amino acids. The germline gives CDR1 SGHAT, CDR2 FQNNGV. The V gene end was trimmed by 6 bases and the J gene end by 6 bases; junction bases not matched to a gene: 12. CDR3: CASRPFAGLAGPEQYF. CDR3 sequence (DNA): TGTGCCAGCAGACCCTTTGCGGGACTAGCGGGTCCCGAGCAGTACTTC.

V usage is TRBV18 and J usage is TRBJ1-1, with 8 bases lining up with TRBD1. V shed 4 bases, J shed 2 bases, and the junction held 6 bases outside the gene matches. The V gene's germline CDR1 is KGHSH and CDR2 LQKENI. CDR3 length: 15 amino acids. The CDR3, as DNA: TGTGCCAGCTCACTCCAGACAGGGGCCAACACTGAAGCTTTCTTT. This codes for CASSLQTGANTEAFF.

The chain is built from TRBV5-1 and TRBJ2-5, with 10 bases aligning to TRBD1. CDR1 and CDR2 from the germline V gene are SGHRS and YFSETQ. The CDR3 contains 14 residues. The J segment lost 5 bases and the V segment lost 5 bases, leaving 6 bases of the junction unmatched. The CDR3 sequence: CASRPPGQGETQYF. The CDR3 region has the DNA TGCGCCAGCAGGCCTCCGGGACAGGGGGAGACCCAGTACTTC.

The chain links TRBV18 to TRBJ1-5; 7 bases are shared with TRBD1. After removal of 4 bases from V and 2 bases from J, the junction contained 5 bases not matched to a gene. CDR1 KGHSH and CDR2 LQKENI come from the germline V gene. The CDR3 is 15 amino acids. DNA for the CDR3: TGTGCCAGCTCACGCAGGACAGGAGGCAATCAGCCCCAGCATTTT. It is translated as CASSRRTGGNQPQHF.

V is TRBV9 and J is TRBJ1-2; a possible D gene is TRBD1 (5 bases). The germline gives CDR1 SGDLS, CDR2 YYNGEE. The CDR3 extends over 13 amino acids. The V end lost 0 bases, the J end lost 9 bases, and 12 bases lay between the germline ends. The CDR3 DNA is TGTGCCAGCAGCGTAGCGGGGGAACTGAGCTACACCTTC. Translation: CASSVAGELSYTF. The complete variable domain, with remaining parts taken from reference TRBV9 and TRBJ1-2, reads DSGVTQTPKHLITATGQRVTLRCSPRSGDLSVYWYQQSLDQGLQFLIQYYNGEERAKGNILERFSAQQFPDLHSELNLSSLELGDSALYFCASSVAGELSYTFGSGTRLTVV.

The J gene is TRBJ1-1, the V gene TRBV30, with a tentative D call TRBD1 (5 bases). CDR1 is GTSNPN and CDR2 is SVGIG in the germline V gene (reference sequence). The CDR3 covers 14 residues. V lost 4 bases and J lost 5, with 17 bases in between. Here the CDR3 reads CAWTTAQGLTEAFF. The CDR3 DNA sequence: TGTGCCTGGACTACCGCTCAGGGTCTTACTGAAGCTTTCTTT.

The chain recombines TRBV5-6 with TRBJ2-3; TRBD2 matches at 11 bases. This CDR3 has 16 residues. After removal of 4 bases from V and 2 bases from J, the junction contained 6 bases not matched to a gene. Looked up from germline, CDR1 is SGHDT and CDR2 is YYEEEE. In DNA form, the CDR3 reads TGTGCCAGCAGCCCCGATAGCGGGGGGGTCACAGATACGCAGTATTTT. Its translation: CASSPDSGGVTDTQYF.

The chain carries TRBV7-8 and TRBJ1-3; D gene unclear. V gave up 4 bases and J gave up 0 bases, with 10 bases separating them. Germline V lookup: CDR1 SGHVS, CDR2 FQNEAQ. CDR3 length: 15 residues. The CDR3 is CASSSDWSSGNTIYF. CDR3 nucleotide sequence: TGTGCCAGCAGCTCAGACTGGAGCTCTGGAAACACCATATATTTT.

CDR3 in amino acids: CASSATATNYGYTF. The DNA of the CDR3 is TGTGCCAGCAGCGCGACAGCTACTAACTATGGCTACACCTTC. The genes are TRBV21-1 and TRBJ1-2; the table's D call TRBD1 went unverified against the DNA. TRBV21-1 is a pseudogene locus. The CDR3 spans 14 residues.

CDR3 amino acids: CASRHRDPGNTIYF. CDR3 nucleotides: TGTGCCAGCAGGCACAGGGATCCTGGAAACACCATATATTTT. This rearrangement joins TRBV7-9 to TRBJ1-3, with D possibly TRBD1 on 6 matching bases. Trimming took 6 bases from V and 2 from J, leaving 11 bases between them. CDR1 is SEHNR and CDR2 is FQNEAQ in the germline V gene (reference sequence). The CDR3 runs to 14 residues.

The CDR3 reads CASSYSLAGGYNEQFF. The CDR3 nucleotides read TGTGCCAGCAGTTACTCACTAGCGGGGGGGTACAATGAGCAGTTCTTC. The chain employs TRBV6-5 and TRBJ2-1; 13 nucleotides match TRBD2. CDR1 and CDR2 (germline): MNHEY, SVGAGI. This CDR3 has 16 residues. Trimming at V came to 0 bases and at J to 4 bases, leaving 0 bases not matched to a gene.

This rearrangement joins TRBV20-1 to TRBJ1-5; D gene unclear. V lost 6 bases, J lost 12 bases, and 15 bases lay in between. The CDR3 runs 11 residues. Germline CDR1 is DFQATT and CDR2 is SNEGSKA (reference sequence). The CDR3 DNA is TGCAGTGCAGTGAGGGTTGACGACCAGCATTTT. Protein: CSAVRVDDQHF.

The chain uses TRBV6-2 or TRBV6-3 and TRBJ2-4, with 9 bases aligning to TRBD1. V lost 5 bases to trimming and J lost 0 bases; unmatched junction nucleotides: 5. This CDR3 spans 16 amino acids. Germline V gene data show CDR1 as MNHEY and CDR2 as SVGEGT. The CDR3 nucleotides are TGTGCCAGCAGTCCCTGGGACAGGGTAGCCAAAAACATTCAGTACTTC. This encodes CASSPWDRVAKNIQYF.

The chain employs TRBV5-1 and TRBJ2-5; TRBD1 matches at 8 bases. Germline V gene lookup returns CDR1 SGHRS and CDR2 YFSETQ. The ends lost 5 bases at V and 5 bases at J; junction bases unmatched: 5. The CDR3 length is 13 residues. The DNA for the CDR3 is TGCGCCAGCAGATGGACAGGGATCGAGACCCAGTACTTC. Protein sequence: CASRWTGIETQYF.